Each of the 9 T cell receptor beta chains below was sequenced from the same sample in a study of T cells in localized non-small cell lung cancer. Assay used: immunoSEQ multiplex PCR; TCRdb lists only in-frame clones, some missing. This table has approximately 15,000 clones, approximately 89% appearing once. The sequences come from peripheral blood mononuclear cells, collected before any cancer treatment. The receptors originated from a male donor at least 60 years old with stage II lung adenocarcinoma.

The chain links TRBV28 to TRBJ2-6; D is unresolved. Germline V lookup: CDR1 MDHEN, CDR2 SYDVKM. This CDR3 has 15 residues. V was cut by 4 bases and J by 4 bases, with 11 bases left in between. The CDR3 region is CASSSLRLGANVLTF. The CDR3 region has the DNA TGTGCCAGCAGTTCACTGCGTCTAGGGGCCAACGTCCTGACTTTC.

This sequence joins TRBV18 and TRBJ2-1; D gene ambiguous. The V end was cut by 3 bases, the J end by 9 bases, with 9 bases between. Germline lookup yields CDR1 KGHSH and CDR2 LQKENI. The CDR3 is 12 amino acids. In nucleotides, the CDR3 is TGTGCCAGCTCACCGAGAACCTTTGAGCAGTTCTTC. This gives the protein CASSPRTFEQFF.

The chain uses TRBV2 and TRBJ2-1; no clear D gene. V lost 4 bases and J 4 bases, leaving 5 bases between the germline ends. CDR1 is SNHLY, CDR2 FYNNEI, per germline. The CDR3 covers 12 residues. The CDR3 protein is CASSAIYNEQFF. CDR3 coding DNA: TGTGCCAGCAGTGCGATTTACAATGAGCAGTTCTTC.

CDR3 DNA: TGCAGCGGTGGGACAGGGGGCGATATTCAGTACTTC. This codes for CSGGTGGDIQYF. This sequence joins TRBV29-1 and TRBJ2-4, with 12 positions matching TRBD1. CDR1 and CDR2 from the germline V gene are SQVTM and ANQGSEA. Losses at the gene ends were 7 bases for V and 10 bases for J; bases not matched to a gene: 5. This CDR3 is 12 amino acids long.

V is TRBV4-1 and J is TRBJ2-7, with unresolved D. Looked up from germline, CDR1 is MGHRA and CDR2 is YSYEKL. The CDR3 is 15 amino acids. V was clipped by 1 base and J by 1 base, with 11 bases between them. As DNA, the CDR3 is TGCGCCAGCAGCCAAGGGGTTACAAGATCCTACGAGCAGTACTTC. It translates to CASSQGVTRSYEQYF.

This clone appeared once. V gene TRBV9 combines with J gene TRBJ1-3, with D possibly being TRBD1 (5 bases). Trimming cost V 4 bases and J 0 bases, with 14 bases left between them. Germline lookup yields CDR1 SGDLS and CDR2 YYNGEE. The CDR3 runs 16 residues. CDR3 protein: CASSSTSTVSGNTIYF. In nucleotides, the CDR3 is TGTGCCAGCAGCTCAACGTCGACAGTCTCTGGAAACACCATATATTTT.

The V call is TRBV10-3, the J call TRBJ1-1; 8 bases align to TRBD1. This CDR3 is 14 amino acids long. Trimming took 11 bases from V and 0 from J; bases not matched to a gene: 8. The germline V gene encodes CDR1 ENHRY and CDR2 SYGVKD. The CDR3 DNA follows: TGTGCCTCGCGACAGGGGATCATGAACACTGAAGCTTTCTTT. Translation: CASRQGIMNTEAFF.

This CDR3 reads CASSWTGGTLYNEQFF. CDR3 coding DNA: TGTGCCAGTAGTTGGACAGGGGGCACCCTCTACAATGAGCAGTTCTTC. V is TRBV19 and J is TRBJ2-1; TRBD1 matches 11 bases. Losses at the gene ends were 5 bases for V and 3 bases for J; bases not matched to a gene: 6. CDR3 length: 16 amino acids. Germline V CDR1 and CDR2: LNHDA, SQIVND (reference sequence). The full variable domain, its missing parts supplied by reference TRBV19 and TRBJ2-1, is DGGITQSPKYLFRKEGQNVTLSCEQNLNHDAMYWYRQDPGQGLRLIYYSQIVNDFQKGDIAEGYSVSREKKESFPLTVTSAQKNPTAFYLCASSWTGGTLYNEQFFGPGTRLTVL.

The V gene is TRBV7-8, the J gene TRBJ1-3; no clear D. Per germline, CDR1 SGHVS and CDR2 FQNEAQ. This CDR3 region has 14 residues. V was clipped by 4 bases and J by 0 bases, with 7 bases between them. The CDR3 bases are TGTGCCAGCAGCTCGGCAATCTCTGGAAACACCATATATTTT. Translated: CASSSAISGNTIYF.